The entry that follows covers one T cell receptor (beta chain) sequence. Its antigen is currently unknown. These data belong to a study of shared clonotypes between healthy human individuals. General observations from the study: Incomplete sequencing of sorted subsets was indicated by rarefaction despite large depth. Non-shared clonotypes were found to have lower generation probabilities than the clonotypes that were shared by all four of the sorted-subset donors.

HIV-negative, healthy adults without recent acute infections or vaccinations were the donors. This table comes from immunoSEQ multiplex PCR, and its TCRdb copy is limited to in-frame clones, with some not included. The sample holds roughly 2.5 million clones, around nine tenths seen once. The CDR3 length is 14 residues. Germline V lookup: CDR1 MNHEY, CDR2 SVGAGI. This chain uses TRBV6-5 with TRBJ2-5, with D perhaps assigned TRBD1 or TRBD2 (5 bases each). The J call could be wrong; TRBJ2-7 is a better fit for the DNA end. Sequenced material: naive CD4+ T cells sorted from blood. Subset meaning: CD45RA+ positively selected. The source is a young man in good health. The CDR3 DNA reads TGTGCCAGCAGCCGGGGCCCCTCCACCTACGAGCAGTACTTC. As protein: CASSRGPSTYEQYF.